One sample yielded the 30 T cell receptor beta chains listed below, sequenced in a study of blood T cell repertoires in COVID-19 (dated by TCRdb to the early 2020s). The library was built by means of the immunoSEQ multiplex PCR assay. In TCRdb, the immuneACCESS table is reduced to in-frame sequences with V and J assigned. These tables do not hold every clone; where another copy was compared, an unresolved V gene accounts for under half, and the others remain unexplained. For this sample there are more than 85,000 clones; approximately 85% appear just once. Of the sample, less than 10% is held by the ten largest clones. The source material was peripheral blood. Receptors were obtained from a man aged 35-49 years with active or convalescent COVID-19.

This clone was recorded once. This sequence joins TRBV19 and TRBJ1-3, with D possibly TRBD1 on 5 matching bases. In germline, CDR1 is LNHDA, CDR2 SQIVND (reference sequence). The CDR3 spans 14 residues. Deletions cut 3 bases from V and 6 bases from J, with 12 bases between. CDR3 DNA sequence: TGTGCCAGTAGTATCAACCAGGGTGTAAACACCATATATTTT. Encoded protein: CASSINQGVNTIYF.

This clone is a singleton in its sample. The genes are TRBV6-5 and TRBJ2-7, with TRBD1 matching 9 bases. CDR3 length: 15 amino acids. Germline CDR1 reads MNHEY; CDR2 reads SVGAGI. J lost 5 bases, V lost 7 bases, and 12 bases had no gene match. The CDR3 spells CASMTTGGSVNEQYF. The CDR3 region has the DNA TGTGCCAGCATGACGACAGGGGGGTCGGTAAACGAGCAGTACTTC.

This chain's CDR3 is CASSMGQNTGELFF. For the CDR3, the DNA is TGTGCCAGTAGTATGGGACAGAACACCGGGGAGCTGTTTTTT. The rearrangement joins TRBV19 to TRBJ2-2; maybe TRBD1 (6 bases). V was pared by 3 bases and J by 1 base, with 6 bases between. The germline V gene has CDR1 LNHDA and CDR2 SQIVND (reference sequence). The CDR3 covers 14 residues.

As to this clone: This may be a read error: a much more frequent sequence differs by one nucleotide. This chain joins TRBV30 and TRBJ1-6; 7 nucleotides align to TRBD1. The germline V gene has CDR1 GTSNPN and CDR2 SVGIG (reference sequence). V lost 0 bases to trimming and J lost 10 bases; unmatched junction nucleotides: 9. The CDR3 consists of 15 residues. The CDR3 loop reads CAWSVKGQRSSPLHF. The CDR3 DNA follows: TGTGCCTGGAGTGTAAAGGGACAGAGAAGCTCACCCCTCCACTTT. The entire variable domain, with the rest obtained from reference TRBV30 and TRBJ1-6, is as follows: SQTIHQWPATLVQPVGSPLSLECTVEGTSNPNLYWYRQAAGRGLQLLFYSVGIGQISSEVPQNLSASRPQDRQFILSSKKLLLSDSGFYLCAWSVKGQRSSPLHFGNGTRLTVT.

The rearrangement uses TRBV6-5 and TRBJ1-1; D remains unclear. CDR3 size: 16 residues. Germline CDR1 reads MNHEY; CDR2 reads SVGAGI. V was pared by 0 bases and J by 2 bases, with 13 bases between. CDR3 amino acids: CASSYSTHLSNTEAFF. DNA of the CDR3: TGTGCCAGCAGTTACTCGACTCACCTATCTAACACTGAAGCTTTCTTT.

The gene calls are TRBV7-2 and TRBJ1-5, with a possible D match to TRBD1 (5 bases). The length of the CDR3 is 14 residues. The ends were cut back, 1 base at V and 7 bases at J, with 11 bases in the middle. Germline values: CDR1 SGHTA, CDR2 FQGNSA. The CDR3 protein is CASSLVQRGQPQHF. In nucleotides, the CDR3 is TGTGCCAGCAGCTTAGTCCAAAGGGGACAGCCCCAGCATTTT.

The chain uses TRBV18 and TRBJ2-7; D unclear. The CDR3 extends over 12 amino acids. CDR1 and CDR2 from the germline V gene are KGHSH and LQKENI. V was pared by 8 bases and J by 6 bases, with 14 bases between. The DNA for the CDR3 is TGTGCCAGCGCGAATCCGGTAAGCGAGCAGTACTTC. It translates to CASANPVSEQYF.

The gene calls are TRBV6-2 or TRBV6-3 and TRBJ1-2; D not resolved. The CDR3 extends over 13 amino acids. Between the trimmed V and J ends, which lost 6 bases and 1 base, there was a span of 9 bases. Germline CDR1 reads MNHEY; CDR2 reads SVGEGT. CDR3: CASSPGRNYGYTF. Here the CDR3 DNA reads TGTGCCAGCAGCCCTGGGCGTAACTATGGCTACACCTTC.

The chain recombines TRBV19 with TRBJ2-2; maybe TRBD1 (6 bases). Per germline, CDR1 LNHDA and CDR2 SQIVND (reference sequence). Deletions cut 7 bases from V and 1 base from J, with 13 bases between. This CDR3 comprises 15 residues. The CDR3 nucleotides read TGTGCCAGTACCCCGAGGGACAAGAACACCGGGGAGCTGTTTTTT. It specifies CASTPRDKNTGELFF.

The gene calls are TRBV30 and TRBJ2-5; D possibly corresponds to TRBD2 (6 bases). The germline V and J ends were trimmed by 1 base and 3 bases, with 12 bases remaining between them. The CDR3 consists of 14 residues. CDR1 and CDR2 from the germline V gene are GTSNPN and SVGIG (reference sequence). The CDR3 reads CAWSEVGGEETQYF. The CDR3 DNA reads as TGTGCCTGGAGTGAAGTGGGCGGGGAAGAGACCCAGTACTTC.

This clone was detected only once. The J gene is TRBJ1-1, the V gene TRBV6-5; 8 nucleotides match TRBD1. The V segment lost 7 bases and the J segment 4 bases; nucleotides outside the gene matches: 11. Germline V gives CDR1 MNHEY, CDR2 SVGAGI. The CDR3 has 15 residues. The CDR3 reads CASIPARQGFTEAFF. CDR3 sequence (DNA): TGTGCCAGCATCCCTGCCCGACAGGGGTTCACTGAAGCTTTCTTT.

This rearrangement joins TRBV5-4 to TRBJ2-3; D possibly corresponds to TRBD2 (6 bases). The V end was cut by 5 bases, the J end by 6 bases, with 13 bases between. Germline CDR1 is SGHNT and CDR2 is YYREEE (reference sequence). The CDR3 sequence is 13 residues long. This chain's CDR3 is CASRQTSLDTQYF. CDR3 sequence (DNA): TGTGCCAGCAGGCAGACTAGTCTGGATACGCAGTATTTT.

The chain links TRBV5-1 to TRBJ2-1; 8 nucleotides line up with TRBD2. The germline V gene has CDR1 SGHRS and CDR2 YFSETQ. Losses at the gene ends were 6 bases for V and 6 bases for J; bases not matched to a gene: 11. The CDR3 consists of 15 residues. The CDR3 region is CASIAGGAGGNEQFF. CDR3 in DNA: TGCGCCAGCATCGCCGGGGGGGCCGGTGGCAATGAGCAGTTCTTC.

This sequence joins TRBV5-4 and TRBJ1-5; D is perhaps TRBD1 (5 bases). Germline loops: CDR1 SGHNT, CDR2 YYREEE (reference sequence). Trimming pared 5 bases from V and 1 base from J, leaving 10 bases between. The CDR3 has 14 residues. The CDR3: CASSRGGSNQPQHF. Written as DNA, the CDR3 is TGTGCCAGCAGTCGCGGGGGGAGCAATCAGCCCCAGCATTTT.

The chain joins TRBV27 to TRBJ1-5; 9 nucleotides match TRBD1. Germline V gene data show CDR1 as MNHEY and CDR2 as SMNVEV (reference sequence). This CDR3 comprises 14 residues. With 4 bases clipped from V and 8 bases from J, the junction kept 6 bases outside the gene matches. CDR3 protein: CASSSDRGLKPQHF. DNA of the CDR3: TGTGCCAGCAGTTCCGACAGGGGGTTAAAGCCCCAGCATTTT.

The chain employs TRBV6-5 and TRBJ2-2, with 8 bases fitting TRBD1. Germline V gives CDR1 MNHEY, CDR2 SVGAGI. The junction had 4 bases not matched to a gene; V was cut back by 3 bases and J by 1 base. This CDR3 is built from 16 residues. CDR3 coding DNA: TGTGCCAGCAGTTATCGAGGGACAGGGAACACCGGGGAGCTGTTTTTT. Residues: CASSYRGTGNTGELFF.

This rearrangement joins TRBV7-9 to TRBJ1-6; 7 nucleotides align to TRBD1. This CDR3 has 16 amino acids. Trimming took 5 bases from V and 5 from J; bases not matched to a gene: 9. CDR1 and CDR2 (germline): SEHNR, FQNEAQ (reference sequence). CDR3 coding DNA: TGTGCCAGCAGCCAACGGACAGGTGGAGATAATTCACCCCTCCACTTT. This gives the protein CASSQRTGGDNSPLHF.

The chain has TRBV7-2 and TRBJ2-3; D not resolved. CDR3 size: 12 residues. V was cut by 5 bases and J by 6 bases, with 9 bases left in between. In germline, CDR1 is SGHTA, CDR2 FQGNSA. CDR3 nucleotide sequence: TGTGCCAGCAGCAGCGTCACGGATACGCAGTATTTT. Its protein is CASSSVTDTQYF. Filled out from reference TRBV7-2 and TRBJ2-3, the complete variable domain reads GAGVSQSPSNKVTEKGKDVELRCDPISGHTALYWYRQSLGQGLEFLIYFQGNSAPDKSGLPSDRFSAERTGGSVSTLTIQRTQQEDSAVYLCASSSVTDTQYFGPGTRLTVL.

A remark on this clone: One junction end does not reproduce the germline sequence, and a read error may be involved. V is TRBV7-9 and J is TRBJ1-2; D is unresolved. The germline V gene has CDR1 SEHNR and CDR2 FQNEAQ (reference sequence). The CDR3 runs 10 residues. The CDR3 loop reads CASTELMGVF. The CDR3 coding sequence is TGTGCCAGCACCGAACTTATGGGCGTCTTC.

The chain uses TRBV29-1 and TRBJ1-2; D is unresolved. Trimming stripped 7 bases from V and 7 bases from J, with 19 bases between. The CDR3 extends over 13 amino acids. Germline loops: CDR1 SQVTM, CDR2 ANQGSEA. CDR3 coding DNA: TGCAGCGGGTTTGAGCCCAACGGTAGTGGCTACACCTTC. Translation gives CSGFEPNGSGYTF.

The chain carries TRBV7-9 and TRBJ2-7; D gene ambiguous. Trimming cost V 4 bases and J 1 base, with 8 bases left between them. This CDR3 spans 13 amino acids. The germline gives CDR1 SEHNR, CDR2 FQNEAQ (reference sequence). CDR3 DNA: TGTGCCAGCAGCTACACCGTATCCTACGAGCAGTACTTC. This encodes CASSYTVSYEQYF.

The chain links TRBV6-5 to TRBJ1-4, with 7 bases fitting TRBD1. J lost 5 bases, V lost 2 bases, and 5 bases had no gene match. The CDR3 length is 15 residues. In germline, CDR1 is MNHEY, CDR2 SVGAGI. CDR3 nucleotide sequence: TGTGCCAGCAGTTACGGGGACAGATCGAATGAAAAACTGTTTTTT. It specifies CASSYGDRSNEKLFF.

This clone was picked up a small number of times. The chain combines TRBV24-1 with TRBJ1-5; D is perhaps TRBD1 (6 bases). The CDR3 totals 17 residues. Trimming stripped 3 bases from V and 0 bases from J, with 14 bases between. The V gene's germline CDR1 is KGHDR and CDR2 SFDVKD. The CDR3 sequence is CATSDRQAPNSNQPQHF. DNA for the CDR3: TGTGCCACCAGTGATAGACAGGCCCCCAATAGCAATCAGCCCCAGCATTTT.

The gene calls are TRBV3-1 (or the pseudogene TRBV3-2) and TRBJ1-4; D uncertain. Germline lookup yields CDR1 LGHDT and CDR2 YNNKEL (reference sequence). This CDR3 has 18 residues. Trimming stripped 2 bases from V and 0 bases from J, with 16 bases between. This CDR3 is CASSQFGAGSATNEKLFF. The CDR3 DNA sequence: TGTGCCAGCAGCCAATTTGGCGCGGGGTCGGCAACTAATGAAAAACTGTTTTTT.

The CDR3 coding sequence is TGTGCCAGCAGTGACTCGACTAGCGGGGATGAGCAGTTCTTC. This gives the protein CASSDSTSGDEQFF. The rearrangement joins TRBV6-4 to TRBJ2-1; 11 positions agree with TRBD2. The CDR3 runs 14 residues. Per the germline V gene, CDR1 is MRHNA and CDR2 is SNTAGT. With 0 bases clipped from V and 8 bases from J, the junction kept 0 bases outside the gene matches.

CDR3 nucleotides: TGCGCCAGCAGCCAAGAAGGCACAGGGACTAATGAAAAACTGTTTTTT. As protein: CASSQEGTGTNEKLFF. V and J are TRBV4-3 and TRBJ1-4, with D perhaps TRBD1 (6 bases). Germline loops: CDR1 LGHNA, CDR2 YSLEER. The V end was cut by 0 bases, the J end by 2 bases, with 10 bases between. The CDR3 contains 16 residues.

The chain recombines TRBV6-2 or TRBV6-3 with TRBJ2-3; 10 positions agree with TRBD2. There are 14 residues in the CDR3. Germline-derived CDR1 and CDR2 are MNHEY and SVGEGT. V was pared by 5 bases and J by 2 bases, with 1 base of the junction left unmatched. The CDR3: CASSLAGATDTQYF. CDR3 DNA: TGTGCCAGCAGTCTAGCGGGGGCCACAGATACGCAGTATTTT.

This clone was seen only once. The CDR3 spells CASSVTQGTEAFF. For the CDR3, the DNA is TGTGCCAGCAGCGTCACTCAGGGAACTGAAGCTTTCTTT. This sequence joins TRBV11-3 and TRBJ1-1, with a tentative D call TRBD1 (5 bases). Germline-derived CDR1 and CDR2 are SGHNT and YENEEA. V was shortened by 5 bases and J by 5 bases, with 12 bases between the two germline ends. This CDR3 has 13 residues. The complete variable domain, with remaining parts taken from reference TRBV11-3 and TRBJ1-1, reads EAGVVQSPRYKIIEKKQPVAFWCNPISGHNTLYWYLQNLGQGPELLIRYENEEAVDDSQLPKDRFSAERLKGVDSTLKIQPAELGDSAVYLCASSVTQGTEAFFGQGTRLTVV.

This chain joins TRBV18 and TRBJ1-2, with a tentative D call TRBD1 (5 bases). The CDR3 loop spans 14 amino acids. Trimming left V 6 bases short and J 8 bases short, with 19 bases between. Germline V gene sequence: CDR1 KGHSH, CDR2 LQKENI. The CDR3 is CASSGGLYGGGYTF. The DNA of the CDR3 is TGTGCCAGCTCCGGGGGACTATACGGGGGAGGCTACACCTTC.

This chain connects TRBV7-9 to TRBJ1-2; possibly TRBD1 for D (5 bases). This CDR3 comprises 14 residues. V lost 3 bases to trimming and J lost 2 bases, with 10 bases between them. The germline CDR1 and CDR2 sequences are SEHNR and FQNEAQ (reference sequence). The CDR3 DNA is TGTGCCAGCAGCTTGGGGGGTTCAAACTATGGCTACACCTTC. Translated: CASSLGGSNYGYTF.